These T cell receptor beta chains were read from a single sample in a study of Tregs in tolerant kidney transplant recipients. Sequencing was performed with immunoSEQ multiplex PCR; in TCRdb, only in-frame clones are kept and a portion is missing. The sample carries fewer than 95,000 clones, 93% recorded once. Sequenced here: CD4+ T cells from blood (PBMCs), sampled 12 months after the transplant. These receptors were collected from a human patient who received a combined kidney and bone marrow transplant. Some T cells may trace back to the graft donor. Each CDR3 is given with its conserved first and last residue. A D gene is named only where the DNA matches it firmly. Expanded clones get a size class; other rows say once, few or many, or leave the size out.

>TRBV10-3|TRBJ1-2|NA|NA
CAISESVRYGYTF
TGTGCCATCAGTGAGTCTGTCCGCTATGGCTACACCTTC
>TRBV12-5|TRBJ2-3|NA|TRBD2
CASGVPRTSDNTDTQYF
TGTGCTAGTGGTGTCCCTAGGACTAGCGATAACACAGATACGCAGTATTTT
>TRBV4-1|TRBJ1-3|few|NA
CASSLHPGSTGNTIYF
TGCGCCAGCAGCCTGCATCCAGGGTCTACTGGAAACACCATATATTTT
>TRBV29-1|TRBJ2-7|NA|TRBD1
CSVGDRGYEQYF
TGCAGCGTTGGAGACAGGGGATACGAGCAGTACTTC
>TRBV7-2|TRBJ1-1|NA|NA
CASKLTTEAFF
TGTGCCAGCAAGCTAACGACTGAAGCTTTCTTT
>TRBV6-4|TRBJ2-2|NA|NA
CASTGTPEGAGELFF
TGTGCCAGCACTGGGACACCCGAGGGTGCCGGGGAGCTGTTTTTT
>TRBV6-1|TRBJ1-2|NA|NA
CASSVDAGYGYTF
TGTGCCAGCAGTGTCGATGCAGGCTATGGCTACACCTTC
>TRBV11-3|TRBJ1-4|NA|NA
CASSPGSNEKLFF
TGTGCCAGCAGCCCTGGGAGTAATGAAAAACTGTTTTTT
>TRBV10-3|TRBJ1-5|NA|NA
CATTDVPGQPQHF
TGTGCCACCACAGACGTCCCCGGCCAGCCCCAGCATTTT
>TRBV19|TRBJ1-3|few|NA
CASSIQVQVGNTIYF
TGTGCCAGTAGTATTCAGGTTCAGGTTGGAAACACCATATATTTT
>TRBV10-3|TRBJ1-1|NA|NA
CAISEYIYTEAFF
TGTGCCATCAGTGAGTACATTTACACTGAAGCTTTCTTT
>TRBV9|TRBJ2-2|NA|TRBD1
CASSVAGQVPTGELFF
TGTGCCAGCAGCGTAGCGGGACAGGTCCCCACCGGGGAGCTGTTTTTT
>TRBV6-5|TRBJ1-1|NA|NA
CASSATMNTEAFF
TGTGCCAGCAGTGCAACTATGAACACTGAAGCTTTCTTT
>TRBV4-2|TRBJ2-7|once|NA
CASSQEVTVPYEQYF
TGTGCCAGCAGCCAAGAAGTAACGGTACCCTACGAGCAGTACTTC
>TRBV19|TRBJ2-7|NA|TRBD2
CASKMTSGSYEQYF
TGTGCCAGCAAGATGACTAGCGGGAGCTACGAGCAGTACTTC
>TRBV19|TRBJ2-2|NA|TRBD2
CASKRTSGSTGELFF
TGTGCCAGTAAAAGAACTAGCGGGAGTACCGGGGAGCTGTTTTTT
>TRBV19|TRBJ1-1|NA|NA
CASRGGATEAFF
TGTGCCAGTAGAGGAGGGGCCACTGAAGCTTTCTTT
>TRBV9|TRBJ1-3|NA|TRBD1
CASSVFYQGAGNTIYF
TGTGCCAGCAGCGTATTCTACCAGGGGGCTGGAAACACCATATATTTT
>TRBV10-3|TRBJ2-5|NA|TRBD1
CAIATGGETQYF
TGTGCCATCGCGACAGGGGGAGAGACCCAGTACTTC
>TRBV28|TRBJ1-5|NA|TRBD1
CASSFSGTGLNQPQHF
TGTGCCAGCAGTTTCTCCGGGACAGGGTTGAATCAGCCCCAGCATTTT
>TRBV11-2|TRBJ2-7|NA|TRBD1
CASSTGQGTDEQYF
TGTGCCAGCAGCACCGGACAGGGGACGGACGAGCAGTACTTC
>TRBV9|TRBJ2-3|NA|NA
CASSVSFTDTQYF
TGTGCCAGCAGCGTCTCTTTCACAGATACGCAGTATTTT
>TRBV7-3|TRBJ2-2|NA|TRBD2
CASSLGVAGSGELFF
TGTGCCAGCAGCTTGGGGGTAGCGGGCTCCGGGGAGCTGTTTTTT
>TRBV5-4|TRBJ2-7|NA|NA
CASSLVEGIAYEQYF
TGTGCCAGCAGCTTGGTGGAGGGGATTGCCTACGAGCAGTACTTC
>TRBV5-1|TRBJ1-2|NA|TRBD1
CASNLGVGQEYGYTF
TGCGCCAGCAACCTCGGGGTGGGACAGGAGTATGGCTACACCTTC
>TRBV9|TRBJ2-7|NA|NA
CASSVGQWGAYEQYF
TGTGCCAGCAGCGTAGGTCAGTGGGGAGCCTACGAGCAGTACTTC
>TRBV9|TRBJ2-4|NA|TRBD2
CASSPGLAGEGAKNIQYF
TGTGCCAGCAGCCCGGGACTAGCGGGAGAAGGAGCCAAAAACATTCAGTACTTC
>TRBV5-1|TRBJ2-2|NA|TRBD2
CASSPSGANTGELFF
TGCGCCAGCAGCCCTAGCGGGGCGAACACCGGGGAGCTGTTTTTT